One sample yielded the 25 T cell receptor beta chains listed below, sequenced in a study of cytomegalovirus exposure and HLA in healthy donors. PCR amplification relied on 60 Vbeta primers (plus 13 Jbeta primers). The protocol was immunoSEQ multiplex PCR, while the TCRdb copy is restricted to in-frame clones and leaves out a portion. The sample consists of about 140,000 clones, over 70% of them appearing once. Sample: PBMCs. These receptors originate from a male donor in good health and CMV-seronegative.

This clone came up a few times. The chain links TRBV6-1 to TRBJ1-1; D is unresolved. Germline loops: CDR1 MNHNS, CDR2 SASEGT. The CDR3 spans 13 residues. The germline V and J ends were trimmed by 6 bases and 2 bases, with 10 bases remaining between them. The CDR3 bases are TGTGCCAGCAGCGTCCTAGGAAACACTGAAGCTTTCTTT. Residues: CASSVLGNTEAFF.

This clone was detected only a few times. V usage is TRBV28 and J usage is TRBJ1-1; 8 nucleotides match TRBD1. The junction had 5 bases not matched to a gene; V was cut back by 6 bases and J by 5 bases. The CDR3 spans 13 residues. Germline V lookup: CDR1 MDHEN, CDR2 SYDVKM. In DNA, the CDR3 is TGTGCCAGCAGCACAGGGGGGAGGACTGAAGCTTTCTTT. Translating it yields CASSTGGRTEAFF. Combining the CDR3 with reference TRBV28 and TRBJ1-1 gives the whole variable domain DVKVTQSSRYLVKRTGEKVFLECVQDMDHENMFWYRQDPGLGLRLIYFSYDVKMKEKGDIPEGYSVSREKKERFSLILESASTNQTSMYLCASSTGGRTEAFFGQGTRLTVV.

V usage is TRBV29-1 and J usage is TRBJ2-7; TRBD1 is a possible D gene (6 bases). V lost 7 bases to trimming and J lost 3 bases, with 13 bases between them. Per germline, CDR1 SQVTM and CDR2 ANQGSEA. CDR3 size: 12 residues. This chain's CDR3 is CSAEDSFYEQYF. The CDR3 DNA follows: TGCAGCGCCGAGGACAGCTTCTACGAGCAGTACTTC.

The rearrangement links TRBV2 to TRBJ2-5, with D possibly TRBD1 on 5 matching bases. Trimming cost V 6 bases and J 4 bases, with 12 bases left between them. This CDR3 has 13 residues. The germline V gene has CDR1 SNHLY and CDR2 FYNNEI. The CDR3 bases are TGTGCCAGCAGAACCGGACAAGGAGAGACCCAGTACTTC. Residues: CASRTGQGETQYF.

Concerning this clone itself: The same CDR3 also results from other DNA sequences found in this sample. The chain joins TRBV2 to TRBJ2-3; D perhaps matches TRBD2 (5 bases). The V gene lost 4 bases and the J gene lost 2 bases, with 10 bases spanning the gap. CDR1 is SNHLY and CDR2 is FYNNEI in the germline V gene. The CDR3 is 14 amino acids. Here the CDR3 reads CASSAVAPTDTQYF. The CDR3 coding sequence is TGTGCCAGCAGTGCTGTAGCGCCCACAGATACGCAGTATTTT. Filled out from reference TRBV2 and TRBJ2-3, the complete variable domain reads EPEVTQTPSHQVTQMGQEVILRCVPISNHLYFYWYRQILGQKVEFLVSFYNNEISEKSEIFDDQFSVERPDGSNFTLKIRSTKLEDSAMYFCASSAVAPTDTQYFGPGTRLTVL.

The chain recombines TRBV5-6 with TRBJ1-1; 8 bases agree with TRBD1. V lost 4 bases and J lost 3; bases outside the gene matches: 8. The CDR3 runs 15 residues. Germline V CDR1 and CDR2: SGHDT, YYEEEE. CDR3 sequence reads: CASSGIGTGDTEAFF. CDR3 in DNA: TGTGCCAGCAGCGGGATCGGGACAGGTGACACTGAAGCTTTCTTT.

The chain links TRBV7-2 to TRBJ2-7; possibly TRBD2 for D (6 bases). CDR1 is SGHTA and CDR2 is FQGNSA in the germline V gene. Trimming removed 5 bases from V and 9 bases from J, with 20 bases in between. CDR3 length: 14 residues. The CDR3 here is CASSRGTGPSMQYF. For the CDR3, the DNA is TGTGCCAGCAGCCGCGGGACGGGACCGAGCATGCAGTACTTC.

This chain uses TRBV9 with TRBJ2-1; 9 nucleotides agree with TRBD2. The germline gives CDR1 SGDLS, CDR2 YYNGEE. CDR3 length: 17 amino acids. V gave up 0 bases and J gave up 4 bases; unmatched junction bases: 8. This CDR3 reads CASSVVGAGGAYNEQFF. Written as DNA, the CDR3 is TGTGCCAGCAGCGTAGTGGGGGCGGGAGGGGCTTACAATGAGCAGTTCTTC.

The rearrangement links TRBV7-2 to TRBJ2-7; 10 nucleotides match TRBD2. The V gene end was trimmed by 5 bases and the J gene end by 12 bases; junction bases not matched to a gene: 10. The CDR3 extends over 13 amino acids. The germline CDR1 and CDR2 sequences are SGHTA and FQGNSA. This CDR3 reads CASSPERGGVWYF. The CDR3 DNA reads TGTGCCAGCAGCCCGGAGCGGGGGGGCGTCTGGTACTTC.

The chain links TRBV28 to TRBJ1-1; 8 positions match TRBD1. Trimming cost V 7 bases and J 4 bases; bases outside gene matches: 8. Germline CDR1 is MDHEN and CDR2 is SYDVKM. This CDR3 contains 14 residues. The CDR3 bases are TGTGCCAGCACACCCCGGGACAGGTTCACTGAAGCTTTCTTT. This gives the protein CASTPRDRFTEAFF.

The chain combines TRBV19 with TRBJ2-3; 8 bases fit TRBD2. The V segment lost 1 base and the J segment 9 bases; nucleotides outside the gene matches: 9. The CDR3 covers 15 residues. CDR1 and CDR2 from the germline V gene are LNHDA and SQIVND (reference sequence). The CDR3 is CASSIVTGGPKTQYF. DNA for the CDR3: TGTGCCAGTAGTATAGTGACGGGAGGGCCAAAGACGCAGTATTTT.

V is TRBV5-6 and J is TRBJ1-3, with 7 bases aligning to TRBD1. The CDR3 contains 15 residues. After removal of 1 base from V and 2 bases from J, the junction contained 3 bases not matched to a gene. The germline gives CDR1 SGHDT, CDR2 YYEEEE. The CDR3 loop reads CASSLRGGTGNTIYF. As DNA, the CDR3 is TGTGCCAGCAGCTTGCGAGGGGGCACTGGAAACACCATATATTTT.

The rearrangement links TRBV5-8 to TRBJ1-1, with D hard to call. Germline V CDR1 and CDR2: SGHTS, YDEGEE. V was cut by 4 bases and J by 10 bases, with 14 bases left in between. This CDR3 has 12 residues. CDR3 sequence: CASSAVRFGAFF. The CDR3 region has the DNA TGTGCCAGCAGCGCCGTGAGGTTCGGAGCTTTCTTT.

The rearrangement uses TRBV7-3 and TRBJ1-1; D remains ambiguous. V lost 4 bases to trimming and J lost 0 bases, with 6 bases between them. In germline, CDR1 is SGHTA, CDR2 FQGTGA. The CDR3 is made up of 13 amino acids. The CDR3 region has the DNA TGTGCCAGCAGCTACCTAATGAACACTGAAGCTTTCTTT. This sequence encodes CASSYLMNTEAFF.

This chain connects TRBV5-5 to TRBJ1-4; 9 bases agree with TRBD1. The CDR3 is 16 amino acids. Germline V lookup: CDR1 SGHKS, CDR2 YYEKEE (reference sequence). With 5 bases clipped from V and 8 bases from J, the junction kept 13 bases outside the gene matches. As DNA, the CDR3 is TGTGCCAGCAGTATGGAGTGGACAGGGGAGGGCGAAAAACTGTTTTTT. It encodes CASSMEWTGEGEKLFF.

This sequence joins TRBV5-5 and TRBJ2-7, with a weak D call TRBD2 (6 bases). Germline V lookup: CDR1 SGHKS, CDR2 YYEKEE (reference sequence). V lost 3 bases and J 2 bases, leaving 12 bases between the germline ends. This CDR3 is 14 amino acids long. The CDR3 sequence: CASSWDWTAYEQYF. DNA for the CDR3: TGTGCCAGCAGCTGGGACTGGACTGCCTACGAGCAGTACTTC.

This chain links TRBV5-8 with TRBJ1-1, with 7 bases lining up with TRBD1. CDR3 size: 14 residues. The ends lost 5 bases at V and 1 base at J; junction bases unmatched: 5. Germline CDR1 is SGHTS and CDR2 is YDEGEE. CDR3 sequence (DNA): TGTGCCAGCAGGAAACGGACAGGGAACACTGAAGCTTTCTTT. Residues: CASRKRTGNTEAFF.

This clone occurred once. The V call is TRBV29-1, the J call TRBJ2-7; possibly TRBD2 for D (6 bases). Trimming left V 4 bases short and J 6 bases short, with 19 bases between. CDR3 length: 14 amino acids. The germline V gene has CDR1 SQVTM and CDR2 ANQGSEA. The CDR3 nucleotides read TGCAGCGTTGGAGGACCGGGAGATGCGGGCGAGCAGTACTTC. This codes for CSVGGPGDAGEQYF.

V and J are TRBV5-1 and TRBJ2-2; 12 bases are shared with TRBD1. The CDR3 has 15 amino acids. Per the germline V gene, CDR1 is SGHRS and CDR2 is YFSETQ. The trim removed 7 bases at V and 5 bases at J, leaving 6 bases unmatched. The CDR3 nucleotides are TGCGCCAGCGAGGGGACAGGGGGCTTGACCGGGGAGCTGTTTTTT. Encoded protein: CASEGTGGLTGELFF.

The CDR3 loop is CASSRRTGFTDTQYF. For the CDR3, the DNA is TGTGCCAGCAGTCGGCGGACAGGGTTCACAGATACGCAGTATTTT. The chain couples TRBV27 to TRBJ2-3; 8 nucleotides agree with TRBD1. The germline CDR1 and CDR2 sequences are MNHEY and SMNVEV (reference sequence). The V segment lost 5 bases and the J segment 2 bases; nucleotides outside the gene matches: 6. The CDR3 runs 15 residues.

V usage is TRBV25-1 and J usage is TRBJ1-6, with TRBD1 matching over 8 bases. The V gene end was trimmed by 3 bases and the J gene end by 7 bases; junction bases not matched to a gene: 2. The CDR3 has 14 amino acids. In germline, CDR1 is MGHDK, CDR2 SYGVNS. The CDR3 here is CASSDHRGNSPLHF. The CDR3 DNA sequence: TGTGCCAGCAGTGATCACAGGGGGAATTCACCCCTCCACTTT.

V gene TRBV11-1 combines with J gene TRBJ2-5; 12 bases match TRBD1. V lost 6 bases to trimming and J lost 3 bases; unmatched junction nucleotides: 5. Per germline, CDR1 SGHAT and CDR2 FQDESV (reference sequence). The CDR3 is 15 residues long. The CDR3 reads CASRTGTGGEETQYF. In nucleotides, the CDR3 is TGTGCCAGCAGGACTGGGACAGGGGGCGAAGAGACCCAGTACTTC.

V and J are TRBV9 and TRBJ2-5; TRBD1 agrees at 9 bases. CDR3 length: 14 amino acids. J was trimmed by 5 bases and V by 3 bases; bases with no gene match: 5. Germline V gene sequence: CDR1 SGDLS, CDR2 YYNGEE. The CDR3 region has the DNA TGTGCCAGCAGCGCAGACAGGGGGAGGGAGACCCAGTACTTC. It codes for CASSADRGRETQYF.

This clone was seen a single time. The CDR3 nucleotides are TGTGCCAGCAGCCCTAGAACCACCGGGGAGCTGTTTTTT. Translation: CASSPRTTGELFF. The chain couples TRBV7-2 to TRBJ2-2; D gene unclear. The CDR3 is 13 residues long. Germline V gene data show CDR1 as SGHTA and CDR2 as FQGNSA. Trimming removed 5 bases from V and 4 bases from J, with 8 bases in between.

The chain carries TRBV19 and TRBJ2-5, with 11 bases that match TRBD1. The end of the DNA aligns better with TRBJ2-7, so the J call may be wrong. The CDR3 is 14 residues long. From germline, CDR1 is LNHDA and CDR2 SQIVND (reference sequence). The CDR3 bases are TGTGCCAGTGGACAGGGGGCCCACTCCTACGAGCAGTACTTC. It encodes CASGQGAHSYEQYF.